A single sample is the source of the 5 T cell receptor beta chains below, sequenced in a study of T cells in Graves' hyperthyroidism and ophthalmopathy. Amplification yielded TCR beta CDR3 regions, with RNA transcripts as the source. When the TCR CDR3 underwent first-round RT-PCR, the HTBI primer set was used. TCRdb re-called the multiplex PCR reads through MiXCR, storing one row per CDR3 protein. The table shows fewer than 250,000 distinct CDR3 sequences, with over 15% occurring only once. What was sequenced was blood. These receptors all come from a man aged 50-60 years with Graves' hyperthyroidism.

This rearrangement joins TRBV12-3 or TRBV12-4 to TRBJ2-2; a weak D match, TRBD1 (5 bases). Trimming shortened V by 2 bases and J by 5 bases, and 15 bases separated the two germline ends. This CDR3 comprises 16 residues. DNA for the CDR3: TGTGCCAGCAGTTTAATTCTGGGGCTGGGGACCGGGGAGCTGTTTTTT. This codes for CASSLILGLGTGELFF.

This clonotype has a count of ten or more. The rearrangement joins TRBV5-1 to TRBJ1-1; a possible D gene is TRBD1 (6 bases). V was cut by 0 bases and J by 5 bases, with 17 bases left in between. Germline CDR1 SGHRS, CDR2 YFSETQ. CDR3 length: 16 amino acids. CDR3 coding DNA: TGCGCCAGCAGCTTGGCACAGGGTGGTCGAGGGACTGAAGCTTTCTTT. Its protein is CASSLAQGGRGTEAFF.

This clonotype has at least ten counts. The CDR3 DNA is TGTGCCAGCAAAGACTCCGGGACTAGGGGCGAGCAGTACTTC. It is translated as CASKDSGTRGEQYF. This rearrangement joins TRBV28 to TRBJ2-7, with 8 bases fitting TRBD2. CDR1 MDHEN and CDR2 SYDVKM come from the germline V gene. The CDR3 covers 14 residues. V shed 7 bases, J shed 6 bases, and the junction held 11 bases outside the gene matches.

At least ten counts were recorded for this clonotype. The chain combines TRBV12-5 with TRBJ1-2; D unclear. The germline V gene encodes CDR1 LGHNT and CDR2 FRNRAP. Trimming left V 1 base short and J 0 bases short, with 15 bases between. The CDR3 runs to 17 residues. The CDR3 protein is CASGLALSNKTNYGYTF. The CDR3 DNA reads TGTGCTAGTGGTTTGGCCCTCTCAAACAAAACTAACTATGGCTACACCTTC.

In this sample, this clonotype turned up many times. The chain employs TRBV11-1 and TRBJ2-7; 11 bases line up with TRBD1. This CDR3 contains 17 residues. CDR1 SGHAT and CDR2 FQDESV come from the germline V gene (reference sequence). J lost 0 bases, V lost 3 bases, and 7 bases had no gene match. The CDR3 is CASSFGTGGRSSYEQYF. For the CDR3, the DNA is TGTGCCAGCAGCTTCGGGACAGGGGGGCGCAGCTCCTACGAGCAGTACTTC.